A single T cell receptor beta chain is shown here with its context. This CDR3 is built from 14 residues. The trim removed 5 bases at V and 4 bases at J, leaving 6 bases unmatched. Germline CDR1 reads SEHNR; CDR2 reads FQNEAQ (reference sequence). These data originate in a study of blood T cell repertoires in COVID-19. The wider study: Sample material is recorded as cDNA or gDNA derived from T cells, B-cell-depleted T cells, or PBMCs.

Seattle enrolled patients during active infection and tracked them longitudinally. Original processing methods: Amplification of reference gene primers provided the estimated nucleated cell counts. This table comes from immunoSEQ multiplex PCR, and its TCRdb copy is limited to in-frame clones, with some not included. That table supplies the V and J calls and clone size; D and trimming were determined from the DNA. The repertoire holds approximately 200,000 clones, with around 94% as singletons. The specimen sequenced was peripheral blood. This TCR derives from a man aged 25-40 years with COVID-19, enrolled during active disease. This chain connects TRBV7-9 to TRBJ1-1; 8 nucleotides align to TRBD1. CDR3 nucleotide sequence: TGTGCCAGCAGCAAGGACAGGGCCACCACTGAAGCTTTCTTT. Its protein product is CASSKDRATTEAFF.